This T cell receptor beta chain comes out of a study of control samples from healthy donors and cancer patients. The table came from immunoSEQ multiplex PCR; TCRdb's copy has only in-frame clones and leaves some out. The sample carries some 120,000 clones, 70% to 90% recorded once. CDR3 length: 13 amino acids. V was clipped by 3 bases and J by 6 bases, with 12 bases between them. Germline V gene data show CDR1 as DFQATT and CDR2 as SNEGSKA (reference sequence). The chain joins TRBV20-1 to TRBJ1-3; D unresolved. The clonotype originates from a man between 45 and 60 years old in good health. Sequencing was performed on blood. In DNA, the CDR3 is TGCAGTGCTAGTACGCAGGAGACAAACACCATATATTTT. It yields the protein CSASTQETNTIYF.